This T cell receptor (beta chain) was documented in a study of cytomegalovirus exposure and HLA in healthy donors. Study-level results: Some segments of the V type, notably TRBV6-2 and TRBV6-3, were excluded as indistinguishable.

The table lists this clone with a count of one. The antigen is not known. Vbeta (60) and Jbeta (13) primers were used in the PCR. Using immunoSEQ multiplex PCR, the repertoire was profiled, and TCRdb retains in-frame clones only, with some absent. The top ten hold around 1.5% of the sample, which has 150,000 to 200,000 clones, over 65% seen once. CDR1 and CDR2 from the germline V gene are MDHEN and SYDVKM. Trimming at V came to 8 bases and at J to 5 bases, leaving 15 bases not matched to a gene. This CDR3 spans 16 amino acids. V and J are TRBV28 and TRBJ2-1, with 7 bases matching TRBD2. This sequence was found in a woman aged 30 to 39 in good health and CMV-seropositive. Input material: PBMCs. This CDR3 reads CASRPVPAGAHNEQFF. Written as DNA, the CDR3 is TGTGCCAGCCGACCTGTCCCGGCGGGAGCCCACAATGAGCAGTTCTTC.